This T cell receptor beta chain was observed in a study of shared T cell receptors in the human thymus. Repertoires were generated with immunoSEQ multiplex PCR, while TCRdb's copy carries only in-frame clones and drops some. The table has hundreds of thousands of clones, 80% to 90% seen once. This sample also belongs to another study, concerning human thymus T cells. As that study records: There appeared to be biased usage of V and J genes in thymic and blood repertoires.

Sequencing was performed on thymocytes. This TCR came from a boy under three years old with a congenital heart defect.

DNA for the CDR3: TGTGCCAGCAGTTTACTGGCCGAGCAGTTCTTC. Amino acids: CASSLLAEQFF. The chain combines TRBV28 with TRBJ2-1; D remains ambiguous. The CDR3 is 11 amino acids. Per the germline V gene, CDR1 is MDHEN and CDR2 is SYDVKM. The V end lost 2 bases, the J end lost 10 bases, and 6 bases lay between the germline ends.